This T cell receptor beta chain was captured in a study of blood T cell repertoires in COVID-19. At the level of the study: The United States, Italy and Spain supplied acute and convalescent COVID-19 samples.

Measured with immunoSEQ multiplex PCR; TCRdb has only the in-frame clones, and not every one. Among more than 60,000 clones listed, 80% to 90% were seen once. The CDR3 is made up of 14 amino acids. The junction had 6 bases not matched to a gene; V was cut back by 3 bases and J by 6 bases. Germline V CDR1 and CDR2: SGDLS, YYNGEE. This TCR came from a man aged 45-60 years with active COVID-19. The sequencing input was peripheral blood. This rearrangement joins TRBV9 to TRBJ2-3; TRBD2 agrees at 8 bases. CDR3 bases: TGTGCCAGCAGCGGAGGGACTAGTAGGGATACGCAGTATTTT. This encodes CASSGGTSRDTQYF.